This T cell receptor (beta chain) was captured by sequencing in a study of neurological immune-mediated disorders. With 10-nucleotide random UMIs included, cDNA was synthesized by 5'RACE. TCRdb fed the 5' RACE reads into MiXCR, producing one record per CDR3 protein. Counted here are fewer than 50,000 distinct CDR3 sequences, more than 14% occurring once; the ten biggest clones make up approximately 3.5%. The CDR3 has 13 residues. CDR1 is DFQATT and CDR2 is SNEGSKA in the germline V gene (reference sequence). The V and J ends lost 3 bases and 7 bases respectively, with 13 bases between them. The sorted libraries involved the use of under 1.2 million CD4+ or CD8+ T cells. The sample holds many counts of this clonotype.

This chain uses TRBV20-1 with TRBJ2-1; D could derive from TRBD1 or TRBD2 (6 bases each). The specimen sequenced was CD4+ T cells from blood. The receptor was isolated from a woman in her sixties or seventies with HTLV-1-associated myelopathy (HAM/TSP). In nucleotides, the CDR3 is TGCAGTGCTAGCGGGGGCGCTTGGAATGAGCAGTTCTTC. Amino acid sequence: CSASGGAWNEQFF.